This passage covers 8 T cell receptor beta chains from one sample sequenced in a study of blood T cell repertoires in COVID-19. Data came from immunoSEQ multiplex PCR; TCRdb stores just in-frame clones and leaves some out. The data show roughly 73,000 clones, with about 85% seen just once and around 3.9% held by the top ten. Input material: peripheral blood. All receptors come from a man aged 65 to 79 with active COVID-19.

This chain connects TRBV19 to TRBJ1-2; D is possibly TRBD1 (6 bases). The CDR3 has 15 residues. Germline V gives CDR1 LNHDA, CDR2 SQIVND (reference sequence). V lost 5 bases to trimming and J lost 6 bases, with 19 bases between them. For the CDR3, the DNA is TGTGCCAGTAGTCCACCCCCGGGCAGGGGTAATGGCTACACCTTC. Encoded protein: CASSPPPGRGNGYTF.

This rearrangement joins TRBV20-1 to TRBJ2-7, with D unclear. Per germline, CDR1 DFQATT and CDR2 SNEGSKA (reference sequence). V dropped 2 bases and J dropped 2 bases, with 4 bases sitting between them. The length of the CDR3 is 11 residues. The CDR3 nucleotides read TGCAGTGCTAGATCCACCTACGAGCAGTACTTC. Its translation: CSARSTYEQYF.

This clone was seen once. The V and J genes are TRBV10-1 and TRBJ1-5; 12 nucleotides line up with TRBD1. Germline V gene sequence: CDR1 WNHNN, CDR2 SYGVQD (reference sequence). The CDR3 spans 17 residues. V lost 6 bases to trimming and J lost 1 base; unmatched junction nucleotides: 7. In DNA form, the CDR3 reads TGCGCCAGCAGCCGGGACAGGGGGCAGGTGAGCAATCAGCCCCAGCATTTT. Protein product: CASSRDRGQVSNQPQHF.

Written as DNA, the CDR3 is TGTGCCATCAGCTACGGGACAGGGACCTACAATGAGCAGTTCTTC. It is translated as CAISYGTGTYNEQFF. The chain joins TRBV10-3 to TRBJ2-1, with TRBD1 matching over 9 bases. The trim removed 6 bases at V and 2 bases at J, leaving 5 bases unmatched. Per the germline V gene, CDR1 is ENHRY and CDR2 is SYGVKD. This CDR3 spans 15 amino acids.

This chain joins TRBV28 and TRBJ1-2; TRBD1 agrees at 7 bases. The germline gives CDR1 MDHEN, CDR2 SYDVKM. V lost 7 bases, J lost 5 bases, and 16 bases stayed unmatched. The CDR3 extends over 16 amino acids. Here the CDR3 DNA reads TGTGCCAGCACCCCCTGGGGGTCCGGGACAGTATATGGCTACACCTTC. Translating it yields CASTPWGSGTVYGYTF.

This clone was found once. The V and J genes are TRBV9 and TRBJ2-1, with 8 bases fitting TRBD2. The CDR3 runs to 14 residues. The V segment lost 0 bases and the J segment 8 bases; nucleotides outside the gene matches: 4. Germline V CDR1 and CDR2: SGDLS, YYNGEE. CDR3 region: CASSVVSGSYEQFF. CDR3 in DNA: TGTGCCAGCAGCGTAGTGAGCGGGAGCTATGAGCAGTTCTTC.

This rearrangement joins TRBV2 to TRBJ2-1; TRBD2 aligns across 13 bases. Unmatched junction bases numbered 11, after V lost 6 bases and J lost 9 bases. CDR1 is SNHLY, CDR2 FYNNEI, per germline. The CDR3 length is 16 residues. CDR3 in DNA: TGTGCCAGCAGGGGATCCGGGACTAGCGGGACGGGTGAGCAGTTCTTC. Its protein is CASRGSGTSGTGEQFF. Looking up the rest from reference TRBV2 and TRBJ2-1 gives the full variable domain: EPEVTQTPSHQVTQMGQEVILRCVPISNHLYFYWYRQILGQKVEFLVSFYNNEISEKSEIFDDQFSVERPDGSNFTLKIRSTKLEDSAMYFCASRGSGTSGTGEQFFGPGTRLTVL.

CDR3 coding DNA: TGTGCCAGTAGTTCCCCCCGGACTACGCCGTCCTACAATGAGCAGTTCTTC. This sequence encodes CASSSPRTTPSYNEQFF. This chain connects TRBV19 to TRBJ2-1; D perhaps matches TRBD2 (6 bases). The V gene lost 5 bases and the J gene lost 1 base, with 18 bases spanning the gap. Germline V gene sequence: CDR1 LNHDA, CDR2 SQIVND (reference sequence). The CDR3 extends over 17 amino acids.